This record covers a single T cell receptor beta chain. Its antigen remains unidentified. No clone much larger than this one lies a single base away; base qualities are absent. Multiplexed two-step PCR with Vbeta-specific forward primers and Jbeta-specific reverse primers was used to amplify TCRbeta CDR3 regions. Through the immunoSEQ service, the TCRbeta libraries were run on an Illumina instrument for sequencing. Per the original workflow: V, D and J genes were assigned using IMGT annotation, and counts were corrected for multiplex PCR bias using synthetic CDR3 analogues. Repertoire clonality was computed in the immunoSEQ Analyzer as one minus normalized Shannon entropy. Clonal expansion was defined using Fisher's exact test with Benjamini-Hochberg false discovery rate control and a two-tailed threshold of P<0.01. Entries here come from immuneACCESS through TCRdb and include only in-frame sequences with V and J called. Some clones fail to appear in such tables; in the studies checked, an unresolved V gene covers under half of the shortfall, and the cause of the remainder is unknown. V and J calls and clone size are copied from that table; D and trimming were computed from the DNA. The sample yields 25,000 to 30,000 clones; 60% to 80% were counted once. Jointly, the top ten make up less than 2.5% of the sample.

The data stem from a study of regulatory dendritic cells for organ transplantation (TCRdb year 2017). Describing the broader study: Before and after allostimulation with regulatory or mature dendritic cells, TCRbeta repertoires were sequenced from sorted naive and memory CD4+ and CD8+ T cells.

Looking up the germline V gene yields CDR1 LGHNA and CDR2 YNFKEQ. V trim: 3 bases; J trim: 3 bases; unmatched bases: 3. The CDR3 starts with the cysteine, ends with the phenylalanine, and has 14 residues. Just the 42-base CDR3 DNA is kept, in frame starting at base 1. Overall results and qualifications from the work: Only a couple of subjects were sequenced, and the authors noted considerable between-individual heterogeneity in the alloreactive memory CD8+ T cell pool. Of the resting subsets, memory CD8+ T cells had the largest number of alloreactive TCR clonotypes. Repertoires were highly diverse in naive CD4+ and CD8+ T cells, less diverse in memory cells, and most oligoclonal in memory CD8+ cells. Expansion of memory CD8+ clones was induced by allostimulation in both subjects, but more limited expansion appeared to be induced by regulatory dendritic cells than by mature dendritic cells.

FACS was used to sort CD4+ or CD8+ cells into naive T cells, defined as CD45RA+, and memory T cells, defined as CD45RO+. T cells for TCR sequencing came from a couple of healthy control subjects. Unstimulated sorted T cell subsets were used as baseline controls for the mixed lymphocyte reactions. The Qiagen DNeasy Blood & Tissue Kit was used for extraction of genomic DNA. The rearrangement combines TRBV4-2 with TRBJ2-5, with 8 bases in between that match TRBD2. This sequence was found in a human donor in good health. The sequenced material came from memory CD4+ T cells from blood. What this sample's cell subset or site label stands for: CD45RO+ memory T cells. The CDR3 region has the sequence CASSHGTRKETQYF. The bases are TGTGCCAGCAGCCACGGGACTAGAAAAGAGACCCAGTACTTC.